Presented here are 7 T cell receptor beta chains from one specimen sequenced in a study of CD8+CD57+ T cells in acquired aplastic anemia. In patients chosen for sequencing, flow cytometry had shown CD8+CD57+ cell expansion. Template material for TCR beta VDJ and CDR3 profiling consisted of genomic DNA. TCRdb fed the reads into MiXCR, producing one record per CDR3 protein. This sample has approximately 190,000 distinct CDR3 sequences, with around half found just once. Input material: sorted CD4+, CD8+, or CD8+CD57+ T cells (not recorded which) from PBMCs. These receptors all come from a human donor with aplastic anemia.

This clonotype was counted many times. This chain links TRBV9 with TRBJ2-1, with 7 bases that match TRBD2. In germline, CDR1 is SGDLS, CDR2 YYNGEE. CDR3 length equals 15 residues. Trimming took 4 bases from V and 2 from J; bases not matched to a gene: 6. CDR3 residues: CASSPSGKTYNEQFF. CDR3 DNA: TGTGCCAGCAGCCCCAGCGGGAAGACCTACAATGAGCAGTTCTTC.

The rearrangement links TRBV10-3 to TRBJ1-1; D unresolved. V lost 0 bases to trimming and J lost 5 bases, with 7 bases between them. The CDR3 spans 13 residues. Per the germline V gene, CDR1 is ENHRY and CDR2 is SYGVKD. The CDR3 DNA reads as TGTGCCATCAGTGAGTCAAGGGATACTGAAGCTTTCTTT. Translated, it gives CAISESRDTEAFF.

The chain links TRBV20-1 to TRBJ2-5; TRBD1 matches at 7 bases. Germline assignment: CDR1 DFQATT and CDR2 SNEGSKA (reference sequence). This CDR3 region has 14 residues. J was trimmed by 4 bases and V by 5 bases; bases with no gene match: 10. Here the CDR3 DNA reads TGCAGTGCTTGCGTAGGGGGCGGGTTAGAGACCCAGTACTTC. This translates into CSACVGGGLETQYF.

The gene calls are TRBV7-9 and TRBJ1-1; D possibly corresponds to TRBD1 (6 bases). The length of the CDR3 is 15 residues. Deletions cut 6 bases from V and 2 bases from J, with 16 bases between. Germline CDR1 is SEHNR and CDR2 is FQNEAQ (reference sequence). CDR3 nucleotides: TGTGCCAGCAGTTGGAGTTCAGGGGCTAACACTGAAGCTTTCTTT. Protein product: CASSWSSGANTEAFF. Looking up the rest from reference TRBV7-9 and TRBJ1-1 gives the full variable domain: DTGVSQNPRHKITKRGQNVTFRCDPISEHNRLYWYRQTLGQGPEFLTYFQNEAQLEKSRLLSDRFSAERPKGSFSTLEIQRTEQGDSAMYLCASSWSSGANTEAFFGQGTRLTVV.

This sequence joins TRBV29-1 and TRBJ1-2; the D is unclear. Germline assignment: CDR1 SQVTM and CDR2 ANQGSEA. The CDR3 covers 9 residues. Trimming cost V 7 bases and J 5 bases, with 5 bases left between them. Here the CDR3 DNA reads TGCAGCGCGACTTATGGCTACACCTTC. Protein: CSATYGYTF.

V gene TRBV25-1 combines with J gene TRBJ1-3; TRBD1 is a possible D gene (5 bases). From germline, CDR1 is MGHDK and CDR2 SYGVNS. The CDR3 runs 11 residues. Trimming took off 5 bases at V and 9 bases at J, with 8 bases between the two ends. The CDR3 nucleotides are TGTGCCAGCAGTAATGGGGCCACCATATATTTT. The encoded protein is CASSNGATIYF.

The count of this clonotype is one. The gene calls are TRBV25-1 and TRBJ2-1; tentative D call: TRBD1 (6 bases). In germline, CDR1 is MGHDK, CDR2 SYGVNS. The germline V and J ends were trimmed by 6 bases and 7 bases, with 19 bases remaining between them. The CDR3 is 15 residues long. CDR3: CASSVVVRGRNEQFF. The CDR3 nucleotides are TGTGCCAGCAGCGTAGTAGTCAGGGGAAGAAATGAGCAGTTCTTC.